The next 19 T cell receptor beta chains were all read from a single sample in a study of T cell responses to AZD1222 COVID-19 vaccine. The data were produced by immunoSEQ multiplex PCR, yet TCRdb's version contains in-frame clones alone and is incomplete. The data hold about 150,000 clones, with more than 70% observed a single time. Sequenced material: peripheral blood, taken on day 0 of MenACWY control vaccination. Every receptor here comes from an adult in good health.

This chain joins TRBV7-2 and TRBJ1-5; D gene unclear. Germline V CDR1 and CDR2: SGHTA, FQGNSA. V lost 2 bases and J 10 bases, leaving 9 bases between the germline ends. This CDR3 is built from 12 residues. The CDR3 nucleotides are TGTGCCAGCAGCTTATACGGCGATCCCCAGCATTTT. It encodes CASSLYGDPQHF.

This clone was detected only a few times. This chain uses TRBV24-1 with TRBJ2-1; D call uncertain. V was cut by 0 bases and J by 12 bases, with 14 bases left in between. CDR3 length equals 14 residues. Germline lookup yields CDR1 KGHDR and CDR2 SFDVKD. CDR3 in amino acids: CATSDLRDTVGQFF. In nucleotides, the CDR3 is TGTGCCACCAGTGATTTGCGAGACACGGTGGGGCAGTTCTTC.

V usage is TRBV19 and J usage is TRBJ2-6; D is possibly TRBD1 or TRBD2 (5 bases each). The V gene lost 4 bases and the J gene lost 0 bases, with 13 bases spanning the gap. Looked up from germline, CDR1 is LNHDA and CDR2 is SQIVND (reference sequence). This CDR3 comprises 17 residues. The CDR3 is CASSKGLGDSGANVLTF. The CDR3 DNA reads TGTGCCAGTAGTAAGGGGTTGGGGGACTCTGGGGCCAACGTCCTGACTTTC. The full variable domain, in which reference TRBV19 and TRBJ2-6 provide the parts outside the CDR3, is DGGITQSPKYLFRKEGQNVTLSCEQNLNHDAMYWYRQDPGQGLRLIYYSQIVNDFQKGDIAEGYSVSREKKESFPLTVTSAQKNPTAFYLCASSKGLGDSGANVLTFGAGSRLTVL.

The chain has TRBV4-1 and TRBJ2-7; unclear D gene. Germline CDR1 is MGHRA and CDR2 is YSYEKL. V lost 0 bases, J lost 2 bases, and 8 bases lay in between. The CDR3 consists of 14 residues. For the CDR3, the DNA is TGCGCCAGCAGCCAAGAAGTGGTTACCTACGAGCAGTACTTC. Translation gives CASSQEVVTYEQYF.

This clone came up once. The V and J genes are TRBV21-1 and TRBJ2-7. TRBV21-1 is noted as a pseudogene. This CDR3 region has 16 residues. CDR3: CASSKVPDGHLYEQYF. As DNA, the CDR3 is TGTGCCAGCAGCAAAGTCCCTGACGGCCACCTCTACGAGCAGTACTTC.

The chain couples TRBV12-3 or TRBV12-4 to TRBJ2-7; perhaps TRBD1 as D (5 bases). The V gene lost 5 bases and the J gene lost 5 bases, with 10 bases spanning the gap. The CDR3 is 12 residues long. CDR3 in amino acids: CASSPQGHEQYF. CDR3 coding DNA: TGTGCCAGCAGTCCTCAGGGCCACGAGCAGTACTTC.

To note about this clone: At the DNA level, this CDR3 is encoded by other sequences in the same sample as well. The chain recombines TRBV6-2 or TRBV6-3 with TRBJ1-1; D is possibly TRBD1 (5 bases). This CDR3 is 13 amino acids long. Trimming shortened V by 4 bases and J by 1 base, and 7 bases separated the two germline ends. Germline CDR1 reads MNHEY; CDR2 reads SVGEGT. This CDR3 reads CASSSGTNTEAFF. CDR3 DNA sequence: TGTGCCAGCAGTTCGGGGACGAACACTGAAGCTTTCTTT.

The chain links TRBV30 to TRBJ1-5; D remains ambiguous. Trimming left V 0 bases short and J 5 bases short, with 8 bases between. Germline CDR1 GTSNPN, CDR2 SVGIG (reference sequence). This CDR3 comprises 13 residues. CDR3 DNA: TGTGCCTGGAGTGTAAATGTTTATCAGCCCCAGCATTTT. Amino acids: CAWSVNVYQPQHF.

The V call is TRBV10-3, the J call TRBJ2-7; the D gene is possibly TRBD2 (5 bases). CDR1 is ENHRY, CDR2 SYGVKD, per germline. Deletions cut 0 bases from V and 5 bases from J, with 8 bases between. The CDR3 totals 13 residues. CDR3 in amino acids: CAISESEEHEQYF. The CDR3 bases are TGTGCCATCAGTGAGTCGGAGGAACACGAGCAGTACTTC.

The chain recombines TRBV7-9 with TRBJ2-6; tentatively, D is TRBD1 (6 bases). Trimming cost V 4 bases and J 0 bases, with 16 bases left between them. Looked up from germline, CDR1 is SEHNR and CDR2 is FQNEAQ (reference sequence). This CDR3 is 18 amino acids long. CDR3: CASSSSGTSNSGANVLTF. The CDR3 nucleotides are TGTGCCAGCAGCTCGTCCGGGACATCGAACTCTGGGGCCAACGTCCTGACTTTC.

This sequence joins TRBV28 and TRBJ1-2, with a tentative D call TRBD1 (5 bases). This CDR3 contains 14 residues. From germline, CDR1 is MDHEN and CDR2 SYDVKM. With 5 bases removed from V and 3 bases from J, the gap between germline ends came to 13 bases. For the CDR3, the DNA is TGTGCCAGCAGTCTAAGACAGAATGACTATGGCTACACCTTC. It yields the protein CASSLRQNDYGYTF.

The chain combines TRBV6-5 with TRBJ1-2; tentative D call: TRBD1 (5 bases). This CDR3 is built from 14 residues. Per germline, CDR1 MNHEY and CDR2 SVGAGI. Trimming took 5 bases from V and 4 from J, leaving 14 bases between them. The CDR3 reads CASSPSRGGYGYTF. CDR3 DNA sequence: TGTGCCAGCAGTCCCTCTAGGGGCGGCTATGGCTACACCTTC.

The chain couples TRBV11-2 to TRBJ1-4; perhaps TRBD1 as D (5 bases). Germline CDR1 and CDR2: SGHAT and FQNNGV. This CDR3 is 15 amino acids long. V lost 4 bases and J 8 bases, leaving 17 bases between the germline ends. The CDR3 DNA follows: TGTGCCAGCAGCTCGTCGGCCGGGGGGTGGGAAAAACTGTTTTTT. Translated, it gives CASSSSAGGWEKLFF.

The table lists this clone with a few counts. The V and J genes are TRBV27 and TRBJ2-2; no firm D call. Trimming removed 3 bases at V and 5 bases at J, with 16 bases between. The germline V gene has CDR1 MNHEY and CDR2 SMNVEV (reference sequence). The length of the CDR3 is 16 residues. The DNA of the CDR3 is TGTGCCAGCAGTTTTTTGTCGGGCCGTGAAACCGGGGAGCTGTTTTTT. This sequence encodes CASSFLSGRETGELFF.

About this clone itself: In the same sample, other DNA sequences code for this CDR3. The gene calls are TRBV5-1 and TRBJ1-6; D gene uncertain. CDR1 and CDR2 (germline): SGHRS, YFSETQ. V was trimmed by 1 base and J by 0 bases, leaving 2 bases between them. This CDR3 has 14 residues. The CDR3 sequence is CASSLTSYNSPLHF. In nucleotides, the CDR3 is TGCGCCAGCAGCTTGACCTCCTATAATTCACCCCTCCACTTT. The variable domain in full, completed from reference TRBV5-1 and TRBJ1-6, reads KAGVTQTPRYLIKTRGQQVTLSCSPISGHRSVSWYQQTPGQGLQFLFEYFSETQRNKGNFPGRFSGRQFSNSRSEMNVSTLELGDSALYLCASSLTSYNSPLHFGNGTRLTVT.

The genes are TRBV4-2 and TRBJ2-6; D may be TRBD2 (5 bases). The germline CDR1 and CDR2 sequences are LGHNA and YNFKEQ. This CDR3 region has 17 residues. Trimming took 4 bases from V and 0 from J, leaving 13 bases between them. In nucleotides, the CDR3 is TGTGCCAGCAGCCGATCGACTACTAGCTCTGGGGCCAACGTCCTGACTTTC. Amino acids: CASSRSTTSSGANVLTF.

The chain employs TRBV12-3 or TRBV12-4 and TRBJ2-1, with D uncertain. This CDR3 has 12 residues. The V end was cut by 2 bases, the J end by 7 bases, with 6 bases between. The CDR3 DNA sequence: TGTGCCAGCAGTTTATCGAAGAATGAGCAGTTCTTC. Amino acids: CASSLSKNEQFF.

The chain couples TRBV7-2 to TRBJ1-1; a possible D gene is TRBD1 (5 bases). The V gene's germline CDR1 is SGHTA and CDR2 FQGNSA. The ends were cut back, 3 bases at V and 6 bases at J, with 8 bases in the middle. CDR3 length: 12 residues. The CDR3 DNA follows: TGTGCCAGCAGCTTTCTGGGGGCTGAAGCTTTCTTT. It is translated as CASSFLGAEAFF.

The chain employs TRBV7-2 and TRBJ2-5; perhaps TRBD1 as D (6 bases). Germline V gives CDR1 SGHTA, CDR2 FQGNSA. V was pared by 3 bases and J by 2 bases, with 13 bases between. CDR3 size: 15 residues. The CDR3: CASSFRTVEQETQYF. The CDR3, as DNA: TGTGCCAGCAGCTTTAGGACAGTCGAACAAGAGACCCAGTACTTC.